This T cell receptor (beta chain) emerged from a study of vaccination effects on CD4 cells after COVID-19. In the study overall: The culture medium for a few million PBMC per well included roughly 9.2 IU/ml IL-2 and 8.5 to 10 ug/ml peptides.

Measured with immunoSEQ multiplex PCR; TCRdb has only the in-frame clones, and not every one. The table records approximately 70,000 clones, 65% to 80% of them present only once. When less than 13 days of culture had elapsed, CD4+ T cells were isolated. Each participant was administered two doses of either the BNT162b2 or the mRNA-1273 vaccine. Fresh IL-2-containing medium replaced half the medium on days 3 and 7. Broader study findings: Only 1 of 255 vaccine-induced clones from healthy vaccinees cross-reacted with common cold coronaviruses. Few convalescent patients and no early post-infection timepoints were included in the study.

V was trimmed by 2 bases and J by 5 bases, leaving 10 bases between them. The CDR3 is 15 amino acids. Germline V gene lookup returns CDR1 SGHTA and CDR2 FQGNSA. In its sample, this clone was seen a few times. The antigen is unknown. The V gene is TRBV7-2, the J gene TRBJ1-6, with no clear D. This specimen was CD4+ T cells from PBMCs cultured without peptide, taken after COVID-19 vaccination. The receptor was derived from a human donor who received a COVID-19 vaccine. CDR3 residues: CASSLTRPHNSPLHF. CDR3 coding DNA: TGTGCCAGCAGCTTAACACGGCCCCATAATTCACCCCTCCACTTT.